A selection of T cell receptor beta chains follows, all from one sample in a study of T-cell memory formation after mild COVID-19. TCRdb re-derived calls from the 5' RACE reads in MiXCR, one entry per CDR3 protein. In the table there are 270,000 or so distinct CDR3 sequences, over 15% of which are singletons. What was sequenced was PBMCs or a T cell subset sorted from them (not recorded which). These receptors originate from a man aged 18 to 30 who had mild COVID-19 (a few samples of this study predate the infection). Cell type and time point are not known. The CDR3 runs from the conserved cysteine through the conserved F or W. The D gene is left open where the match is weak. A clone size is listed for some rows: how often the clone was seen (once, few, many), or a class if it is expanded.

DNA: TGCGCCAGCAGCCAAGAGATGTGGGGCTTTGTCTATGGCTACACCTTC
CDR3: CASSQEMWGFVYGYTF
J: TRBJ1-2
size: few
V: TRBV4-3
D: -

DNA: TGTGCCAGCAGCTTTTTCGCCAGGGACACAGATACGCAGTATTTT
CDR3: CASSFFARDTDTQYF
J: TRBJ2-3
size: -
V: TRBV13
D: -

DNA: TGTGCCAGCAGCTTAGGACAGCGTGAAGGCTACACCTTC
CDR3: CASSLGQREGYTF
J: TRBJ1-2
size: -
V: TRBV7-9
D: -

DNA: TGTGCCAGCAGCTCTCTCGGGGGCAGGAATGAGCAGTTCTTC
CDR3: CASSSLGGRNEQFF
J: TRBJ2-1
size: many
V: TRBV7-3
D: -

DNA: TGTGCCTGGAGTAATAACTATGGCTACACCTTC
CDR3: CAWSNNYGYTF
J: TRBJ1-2
size: few
V: TRBV30
D: -

DNA: TGCGCCAGCAGCCAAGATCCACCCCTAGCGTCCACAGATACGCAGTATTTT
CDR3: CASSQDPPLASTDTQYF
J: TRBJ2-3
size: few
V: TRBV4-1
D: -

DNA: TGTGCCAGCAGTATGGGGGGACAGGTTGTTGAAGCTTTCTTT
CDR3: CASSMGGQVVEAFF
J: TRBJ1-1
size: -
V: TRBV12-3/TRBV12-4
D: TRBD1

DNA: TGTGCCAGGGGGGACGTTGCCGAACAGGAGACCCAGTACTTC
CDR3: CARGDVAEQETQYF
J: TRBJ2-5
size: few
V: TRBV2
D: -

DNA: TGTGCCAGCAGTTTGCAGGTGGATACGCAGTATTTT
CDR3: CASSLQVDTQYF
J: TRBJ2-3
size: -
V: TRBV12-3/TRBV12-4
D: -

DNA: TGTGCCAGCAGCTTAGACCGGCGGGGGGTCGTCAATGAGCAGTTCTTC
CDR3: CASSLDRRGVVNEQFF
J: TRBJ2-1
size: few
V: TRBV7-9
D: TRBD2

DNA: TGCGCCAGCAGCTTGGTACTAGCGGGGGCTACAGATACGCAGTATTTT
CDR3: CASSLVLAGATDTQYF
J: TRBJ2-3
size: few
V: TRBV5-1
D: TRBD2

DNA: TGCAGCGTTGCTACTTTCCGGCGGGGCTACACCTTC
CDR3: CSVATFRRGYTF
J: TRBJ1-2
size: -
V: TRBV29-1
D: -

DNA: TGTGCCAGCAGCTCGGTTACAGGGTACTATGGCTACACCTTC
CDR3: CASSSVTGYYGYTF
J: TRBJ1-2
size: -
V: TRBV7-2
D: -

DNA: TGTGCCAGCAGCTCCCTAGTCGCGACAGGGGTCGAGGACAATGGCTACACCTTC
CDR3: CASSSLVATGVEDNGYTF
J: TRBJ1-2
size: few
V: TRBV7-8
D: TRBD1

DNA: TGTGCCAGCACGGGACCTTACGAGCAGTACTTC
CDR3: CASTGPYEQYF
J: TRBJ2-7
size: -
V: TRBV2
D: -

DNA: TGCAGCGTACGTCCCGGGACAGGGATCCGGGGCGGCTACACCTTC
CDR3: CSVRPGTGIRGGYTF
J: TRBJ1-2
size: -
V: TRBV29-1
D: TRBD1

DNA: TGCGCCAGCAGCCAGGGACTAGGGGTAAACAATGAGCAGTTCTTC
CDR3: CASSQGLGVNNEQFF
J: TRBJ2-1
size: -
V: TRBV5-1
D: TRBD2

DNA: TGCAGTGCTAGACCTTGGGGGACCCAGTACTTC
CDR3: CSARPWGTQYF
J: TRBJ2-5
size: -
V: TRBV20-1
D: -

DNA: TGCAGTGCTAGATCCTGGACTAGCGGGGGGGGACAAGAGACCCAGTACTTC
CDR3: CSARSWTSGGGQETQYF
J: TRBJ2-5
size: -
V: TRBV20-1
D: TRBD2

DNA: TGTGCCAGCAGCTTGTTGGGGGCGCAAGAGACCCAGTACTTC
CDR3: CASSLLGAQETQYF
J: TRBJ2-5
size: -
V: TRBV5-5
D: -

DNA: TGTGCCAGCACCCCCCTCGGGGGGGGATACTACGAGCAGTACTTC
CDR3: CASTPLGGGYYEQYF
J: TRBJ2-7
size: -
V: TRBV6-5
D: TRBD2

DNA: TGCGCCAGCAGCTCGCGAGGGGGCGAGGAGGCGCCGTCTTTTCAGAACACTGAAGCTTTCTTT
CDR3: CASSSRGGEEAPSFQNTEAFF
J: TRBJ1-1
size: -
V: TRBV5-1
D: TRBD1

DNA: TGTGCCAGCAGTCCGGGACTTAACACCGGGGAGCTGTTTTTT
CDR3: CASSPGLNTGELFF
J: TRBJ2-2
size: -
V: TRBV12-3/TRBV12-4
D: -

DNA: TGTGCCAGCAGCTCATCGCGGCTAGGCTACACCTTC
CDR3: CASSSSRLGYTF
J: TRBJ1-2
size: few
V: TRBV5-6
D: -

DNA: TGTGCCAGCAGCCACGGGACACCGGAGCTGTTTTTT
CDR3: CASSHGTPELFF
J: TRBJ2-2
size: -
V: TRBV6-2/TRBV6-3
D: -

DNA: TGCAGTGCTAGAGACGGGGGGGGCACAGATACGCAGTATTTT
CDR3: CSARDGGGTDTQYF
J: TRBJ2-3
size: few
V: TRBV20-1
D: TRBD2

DNA: TGTGCCAGCAGCCCGGGGACAGGGGGACCCTCGGCGGATACGCAGTATTTT
CDR3: CASSPGTGGPSADTQYF
J: TRBJ2-3
size: few
V: TRBV3-1
D: TRBD1

DNA: TGCGCCAGCAGCAGGTCTAGCGGGAACACAGATACGCAGTATTTT
CDR3: CASSRSSGNTDTQYF
J: TRBJ2-3
size: few
V: TRBV5-1
D: TRBD2

DNA: TGTGCCAGCAGCTCGACAGGGGCGCTCGTATGGCCCCAGCATTTT
CDR3: CASSSTGALVWPQHF
J: TRBJ1-5
size: -
V: TRBV7-2
D: TRBD1

DNA: TGTGCCAGCAGTGCGATAAGGGGGCCAAATCAGCCCCAGCATTTT
CDR3: CASSAIRGPNQPQHF
J: TRBJ1-5
size: -
V: TRBV6-1
D: TRBD1

DNA: TGTGCCATCAAGGGGGCAACTAATGAAAAACTGTTTTTT
CDR3: CAIKGATNEKLFF
J: TRBJ1-4
size: -
V: TRBV10-3
D: -

DNA: TGTGCCAGCAGTCCAGGCAATGAGCAGTTCTTC
CDR3: CASSPGNEQFF
J: TRBJ2-1
size: many
V: TRBV12-3/TRBV12-4
D: -

DNA: TGCGCCAGCAGCCCGGCGGTCATCGGCACAGATACGCAGTATTTT
CDR3: CASSPAVIGTDTQYF
J: TRBJ2-3
size: -
V: TRBV5-1
D: -

DNA: TGTGCCAGCAGCCCAACGCAGGACGTCTCCTACGAGCAGTACTTC
CDR3: CASSPTQDVSYEQYF
J: TRBJ2-7
size: few
V: TRBV7-6
D: -

DNA: TGCAGTGCTAGGTCGCAGGGCGATGAAAAACTGTTTTTT
CDR3: CSARSQGDEKLFF
J: TRBJ1-4
size: -
V: TRBV20-1
D: -

DNA: TGTGCCAGCAGAATTGGGACCTATGCATATTCACCCCTCCACTTT
CDR3: CASRIGTYAYSPLHF
J: TRBJ1-6
size: few
V: TRBV6-5
D: -

DNA: TGCGCCAGCAGCCAAGAAGGGGCAGGGGGCCAGCCCCAGCATTTT
CDR3: CASSQEGAGGQPQHF
J: TRBJ1-5
size: few
V: TRBV4-1
D: TRBD1

DNA: TGTGCCAGTGGACCGACAGGGACGGCGGTTACGCAGTATTTT
CDR3: CASGPTGTAVTQYF
J: TRBJ2-3
size: few
V: TRBV19
D: TRBD1

DNA: TGCGCCAGCAGCCAAAGCCCGGACAGGTCCTACGAGCAGTACTTC
CDR3: CASSQSPDRSYEQYF
J: TRBJ2-7
size: few
V: TRBV4-3
D: TRBD1

DNA: TGTGCCAGCACTCTGACACTTACTTTGAACACTGAAGCTTTCTTT
CDR3: CASTLTLTLNTEAFF
J: TRBJ1-1
size: -
V: TRBV6-5
D: -

DNA: TGTGCCAGCAGGAGGGACAGGGGGTTTTCGAACACCGGGGAGCTGTTTTTT
CDR3: CASRRDRGFSNTGELFF
J: TRBJ2-2
size: -
V: TRBV6-2/TRBV6-3
D: TRBD1

DNA: TGTGCCACTGCGGGGGTAGGCCAGCCCCAGCATTTT
CDR3: CATAGVGQPQHF
J: TRBJ1-5
size: few
V: TRBV7-9
D: -

DNA: TGTGCCAGCAGCTTGGGAGGCTCAGGCGAGCAGTACTTC
CDR3: CASSLGGSGEQYF
J: TRBJ2-7
size: -
V: TRBV7-3
D: -

DNA: TGTGCCAGCAGCCAAGAGTCTCTTTTGGGACAGGATGGCTACACCTTC
CDR3: CASSQESLLGQDGYTF
J: TRBJ1-2
size: -
V: TRBV3-1
D: TRBD1

DNA: TGTGCCAGCAGCTTAGGATTCCCTAATTCACCCCTCCACTTT
CDR3: CASSLGFPNSPLHF
J: TRBJ1-6
size: once
V: TRBV7-6
D: -

DNA: TGTGCCACCGTAGGACGGAGGAACACTGAAGCTTTCTTT
CDR3: CATVGRRNTEAFF
J: TRBJ1-1
size: -
V: TRBV24-1
D: -

DNA: TGCGCCAGCAGCCAAGGAGCGGTAGATACGCAGTATTTT
CDR3: CASSQGAVDTQYF
J: TRBJ2-3
size: few
V: TRBV4-3
D: -

DNA: TGCGCCAGCAGCTCGTCGCCAGGGGAGTACGAGCAGTACTTC
CDR3: CASSSSPGEYEQYF
J: TRBJ2-7
size: -
V: TRBV5-1
D: -

DNA: TGTGCCAGCAGCTTAGGTTGGCAGTCTTTATACGAGCAGTACTTC
CDR3: CASSLGWQSLYEQYF
J: TRBJ2-7
size: few
V: TRBV5-6
D: -

DNA: TGCAGCGTTGACGGGTCGAACAGGGGGAGGGAGACCCAGTACTTC
CDR3: CSVDGSNRGRETQYF
J: TRBJ2-5
size: few
V: TRBV29-1
D: TRBD1